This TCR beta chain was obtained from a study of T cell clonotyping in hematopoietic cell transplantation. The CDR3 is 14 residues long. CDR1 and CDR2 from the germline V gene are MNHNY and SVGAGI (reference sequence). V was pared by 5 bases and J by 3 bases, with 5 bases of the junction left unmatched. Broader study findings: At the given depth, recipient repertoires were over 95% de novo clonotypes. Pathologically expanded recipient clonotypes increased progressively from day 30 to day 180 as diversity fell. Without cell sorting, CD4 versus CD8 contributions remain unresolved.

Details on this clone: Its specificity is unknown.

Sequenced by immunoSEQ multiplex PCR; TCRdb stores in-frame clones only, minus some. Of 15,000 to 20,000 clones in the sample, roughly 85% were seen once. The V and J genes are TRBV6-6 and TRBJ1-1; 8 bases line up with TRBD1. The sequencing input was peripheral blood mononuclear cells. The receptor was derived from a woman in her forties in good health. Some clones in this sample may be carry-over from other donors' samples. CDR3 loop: CASSARGLDTEAFF. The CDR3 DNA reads TGTGCCAGCAGTGCCAGGGGGCTGGACACTGAAGCTTTCTTT.